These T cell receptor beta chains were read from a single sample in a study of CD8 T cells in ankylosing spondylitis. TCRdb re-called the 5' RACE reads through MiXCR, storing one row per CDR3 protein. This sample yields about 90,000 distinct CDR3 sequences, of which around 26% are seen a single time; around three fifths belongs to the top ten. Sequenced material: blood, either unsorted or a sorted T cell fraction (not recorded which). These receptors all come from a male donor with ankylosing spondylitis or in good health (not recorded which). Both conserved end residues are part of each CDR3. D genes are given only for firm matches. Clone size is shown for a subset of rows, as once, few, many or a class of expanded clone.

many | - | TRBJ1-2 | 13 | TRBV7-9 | CASSLGVDYGYTF | TGTGCCAGCAGCTTGGGGGTCGACTATGGCTACACCTTC
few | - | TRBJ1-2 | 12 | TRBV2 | CASSYSGVGYTF | TGTGCCAGCAGTTACTCTGGTGTCGGTTACACCTTC
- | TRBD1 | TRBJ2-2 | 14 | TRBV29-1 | CSVGRTGTTGELFF | TGCAGCGTTGGAAGGACAGGGACCACCGGGGAGCTGTTTTTT
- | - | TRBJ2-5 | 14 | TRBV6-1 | CASSQTYYQETQYF | TGTGCCAGCAGTCAGACGTATTACCAAGAGACCCAGTACTTC
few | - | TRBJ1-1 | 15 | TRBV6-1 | CASNLRQGLNTEAFF | TGTGCCAGCAACCTGCGGCAGGGTCTGAACACTGAAGCTTTCTTT
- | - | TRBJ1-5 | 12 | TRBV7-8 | CASSPNSRAQHF | TGTGCCAGCAGCCCAAACTCTCGGGCCCAGCATTTT
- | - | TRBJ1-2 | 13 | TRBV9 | CASSGLRGYGYTF | TGTGCCAGCAGCGGACTCAGGGGATATGGCTACACCTTC
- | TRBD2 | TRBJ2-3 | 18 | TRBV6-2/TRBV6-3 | CASAPRERATSSTDTQYF | TGTGCCAGCGCCCCGCGGGAGCGGGCAACCTCTAGCACAGATACGCAGTATTTT
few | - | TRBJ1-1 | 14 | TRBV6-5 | CASSYSPGNTEAFF | TGTGCCAGCAGTTACTCGCCTGGGAACACTGAAGCTTTCTTT
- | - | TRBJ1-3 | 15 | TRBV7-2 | CASSLGPASGNTIYF | TGTGCCAGCAGCTTAGGCCCCGCTTCGGGAAACACCATATATTTT
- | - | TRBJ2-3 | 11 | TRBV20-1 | CSTYLTDTQYF | TGCAGCACCTACCTCACAGATACGCAGTATTTT
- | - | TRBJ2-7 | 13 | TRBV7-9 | CASSLAGRYEQYF | TGTGCCAGCAGCTTAGCTGGCAGGTACGAGCAGTACTTC
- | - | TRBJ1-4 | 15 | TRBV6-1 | CASRALRGSGEKLFF | TGTGCCAGCAGGGCTCTCCGGGGGAGTGGGGAAAAACTGTTTTTT
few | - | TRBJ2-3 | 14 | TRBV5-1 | CASSLRDRTDTQYF | TGCGCCAGCAGCTTAAGAGACAGGACAGATACGCAGTATTTT
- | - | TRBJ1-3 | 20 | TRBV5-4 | CASSFRAFELGHGSGNTIYF | TGTGCCAGCAGCTTCCGTGCTTTCGAACTTGGGCACGGCTCTGGAAACACCATATATTTT
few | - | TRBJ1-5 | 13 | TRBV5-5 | CASSLLTGQPQHF | TGTGCCAGCAGCTTGTTAACAGGTCAGCCCCAGCATTTT
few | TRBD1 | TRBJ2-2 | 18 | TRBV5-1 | CASSLAGQGRIQTGELFF | TGCGCCAGCAGCTTGGCCGGACAGGGTAGGATCCAAACCGGGGAGCTGTTTTTT
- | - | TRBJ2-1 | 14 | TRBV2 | CASSERRTYNEQFF | TGTGCCAGCAGTGAGCGTCGGACTTACAATGAGCAGTTCTTT
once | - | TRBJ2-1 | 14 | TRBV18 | CASSPSRDPGEQFF | TGTGCCAGCTCACCTTCGCGGGACCCTGGGGAGCAGTTCTTC
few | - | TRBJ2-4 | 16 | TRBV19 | CASTQWYGSAKNIQYF | TGTGCCAGTACTCAGTGGTACGGGAGTGCCAAAAACATTCAGTACTTC
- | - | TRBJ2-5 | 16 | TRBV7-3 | CASRGGGSGTQETQYF | TGTGCCAGCAGAGGGGGAGGTAGCGGTACCCAAGAGACCCAGTACTTC
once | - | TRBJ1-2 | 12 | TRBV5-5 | CASSFNRGGYTF | TGTGCCAGCAGCTTTAACCGAGGGGGCTACACCTTC
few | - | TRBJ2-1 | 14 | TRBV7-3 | CASSPRDSYNEQFF | TGTGCCAGCAGCCCTCGGGACTCCTACAATGAGCAGTTCTTC
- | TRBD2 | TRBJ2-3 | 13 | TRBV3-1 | CASRAGSADTQYF | TGTGCCAGCAGAGCGGGGAGCGCAGATACGCAGTATTTT
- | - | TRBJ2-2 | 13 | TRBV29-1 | CSVDRGDTGELFF | TGCAGCGTTGACAGGGGCGACACCGGGGAGCTGTTTTTT
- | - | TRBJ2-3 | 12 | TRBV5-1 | CASYRAVDTQYF | TGCGCCAGCTACCGAGCGGTGGATACGCAGTATTTT
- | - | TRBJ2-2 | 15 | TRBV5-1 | CASSSTGRNTGELFF | TGCGCCAGCAGCTCAACAGGGCGCAACACCGGGGAGCTGTTTTTT
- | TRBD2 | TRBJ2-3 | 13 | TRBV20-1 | CSAPAGVSDTQYF | TGCAGTGCCCCAGCGGGAGTTTCAGATACGCAGTATTTT
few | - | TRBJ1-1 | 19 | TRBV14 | CASSRWTFRQDSMNTEAFF | TGTGCCAGCAGCCGGTGGACTTTTCGACAGGATTCTATGAACACTGAAGCTTTCTTT
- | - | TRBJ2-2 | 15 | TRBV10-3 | CAISGMDTGPGELFF | TGTGCCATCAGTGGGATGGACACAGGGCCCGGGGAGCTGTTTTTT
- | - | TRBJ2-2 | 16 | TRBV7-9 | CALHPSAAVNTGELFF | TGTGCATTACACCCGTCTGCGGCGGTGAACACCGGGGAGCTGTTTTTT
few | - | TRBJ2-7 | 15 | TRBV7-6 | CASSLAGTANYEQYF | TGTGCCAGCAGCTTAGCCGGGACTGCCAATTACGAGCAGTACTTC
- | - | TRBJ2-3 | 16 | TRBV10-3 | CAIRKRDSEITDTQYF | TGTGCCATCAGAAAACGAGACAGTGAGATCACAGATACGCAGTATTTT
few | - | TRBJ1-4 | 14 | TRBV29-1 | CSVELEDKAEKLFF | TGCAGCGTTGAGCTTGAGGACAAGGCTGAAAAACTGTTTTTT
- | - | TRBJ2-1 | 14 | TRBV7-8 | CASSRRDGGVEQFF | TGTGCCAGCAGCCGTAGGGACGGAGGAGTTGAGCAGTTCTTC
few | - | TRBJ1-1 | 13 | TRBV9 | CASRAVMNTEAFF | TGTGCCAGCAGGGCAGTCATGAACACTGAAGCTTTCTTT
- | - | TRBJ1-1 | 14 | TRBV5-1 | CASSPRGVNTEAFF | TGCGCCAGCAGCCCGCGAGGAGTGAACACTGAAGCTTTCTTT
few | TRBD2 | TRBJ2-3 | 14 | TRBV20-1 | CSAEAGGREDTQYF | TGCAGTGCTGAAGCGGGGGGCAGGGAAGATACGCAGTATTTT
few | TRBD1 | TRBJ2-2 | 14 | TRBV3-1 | CASCGTGRNGELFF | TGTGCCAGCTGCGGGACAGGGAGGAACGGGGAGCTGTTTTTT
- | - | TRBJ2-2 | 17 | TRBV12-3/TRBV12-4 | CASRSPRPPANTGELFF | TGTGCCAGCAGGTCCCCGAGACCGCCTGCGAACACCGGGGAGCTGTTTTTT
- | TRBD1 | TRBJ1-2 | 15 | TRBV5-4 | CASSPGTGRNYGYTF | TGTGCCAGCAGCCCCGGGACAGGGAGGAACTATGGCTACACCTTC